This TCR beta chain was captured in a study of T cells in Graves' hyperthyroidism and ophthalmopathy. Trimming shortened V by 6 bases and J by 2 bases, and 14 bases separated the two germline ends. Per germline, CDR1 DFQATT and CDR2 SNEGSKA (reference sequence). This CDR3 region has 13 residues. This clonotype was counted ten times or more. PBMCs were obtained from approximately 10 ml fresh peripheral blood. There were TCR beta CDR3 regions amplified from RNA transcripts. First-round RT-PCR targeting the TCR CDR3 was performed with the HTBI primer set. From the multiplex PCR reads, TCRdb called clonotypes with MiXCR, one entry per CDR3 protein. The sample includes a few hundred thousand distinct CDR3 sequences, around 14% of them seen just once.

The TCR was taken from a woman aged 30 to 39 with Graves' hyperthyroidism. Sequenced material: blood. V usage is TRBV20-1 and J usage is TRBJ2-7, with D perhaps matching TRBD1 (6 bases). The CDR3 here is CSAADRTTYEQYF. The CDR3 DNA is TGCAGTGCAGCTGACAGGACCACCTACGAGCAGTACTTC.